This T cell receptor beta chain was identified during a study of blood T cell repertoires in COVID-19. Germline V lookup: CDR1 SQVTM, CDR2 ANQGSEA. J lost 3 bases, V lost 7 bases, and 6 bases had no gene match. The CDR3 consists of 13 residues. Using immunoSEQ multiplex PCR, the repertoire was profiled, and TCRdb retains in-frame clones only, with some absent. The sample contains about 140,000 clones, roughly 79% of which appear only once. V and J are TRBV29-1 and TRBJ1-5, with TRBD1 matching over 7 bases. The source material was PBMCs or T cells enriched from blood (not recorded which). The sequence was obtained from a woman aged 45-60 years who had recovered from COVID-19. This chain's CDR3 is CSARDSSNQPQHF. In nucleotides, the CDR3 is TGCAGCGCCCGGGACAGCTCCAATCAGCCCCAGCATTTT.